These T cell receptor beta chains were read from a single sample in a study of T cell repertoires in cytomegalovirus infection. TCRdb re-called the reads through MiXCR, storing one row per CDR3 protein. The sample holds 150,000 or so distinct CDR3 sequences, about 32% seen once. Their antigens remain unidentified. The sample was CD8+ T cells from cultured PBMCs, taken from culture after CMV antigen stimulation. The source is a human donor in good health (CMV status not recorded). Some clones in this sample may be carry-over from other donors' samples. Both conserved end residues are part of each CDR3. The order of the fields is J gene, clone size, V gene, D gene, CDR3 DNA, CDR3 protein. A D gene is named only where the DNA matches it firmly. Clone size, where shown, is once, few, many, or a class for clones that have expanded.

TRBJ2-5	many	TRBV7-6	NA	TGTGCCAGCAGCTTAGTAATCTCCCAAGAGACCCAGTACTTC	CASSLVISQETQYF
TRBJ2-1	few	TRBV9	TRBD1	TGTGCCAGCAACGAGGACAGGAGCTCCTACAATGAGCAGTTCTTC	CASNEDRSSYNEQFF
TRBJ2-3	NA	TRBV7-9	NA	TGTGCCAGCAGCCCGGTCCCCCCAGCGGCAGATACGCAGTATTTT	CASSPVPPAADTQYF
TRBJ1-2	NA	TRBV7-9	TRBD1	TGTGCCAGCAGCTCCGGGACAGGACACAGATACACCTTC	CASSSGTGHRYTF
TRBJ2-1	many	TRBV27	TRBD2	TGTGCCAGCAGTTTAGCGGGCGGGGGGGTGTCCTACAATGAGCAGTTCTTC	CASSLAGGGVSYNEQFF
TRBJ2-5	few	TRBV12-3/TRBV12-4	TRBD2	TGTGCCAGCAGTGACCCTGGGACTAGCGGCATTTTTCGTCAGTACTTC	CASSDPGTSGIFRQYF
TRBJ1-1	NA	TRBV5-1	NA	TGCGCCAGCAGCTTGGAGGGGACTCTGAACACTGAAGCTTTCTTT	CASSLEGTLNTEAFF
TRBJ1-2	NA	TRBV7-6	TRBD1	TGTGCCAGCAGCTTAGATGGGGGACAGGGGACAGATGGCTACACCTTC	CASSLDGGQGTDGYTF
TRBJ1-1	NA	TRBV11-2	TRBD1	TGTGCCAGCAGCCTCCTGACAGGGGTTACTGAAGCTTTCTTT	CASSLLTGVTEAFF
TRBJ2-5	many	TRBV7-8	NA	TGTGCCAGCAGCTCCTCCCATCAGGGGTTCGGAGAGACCCAGTACTTC	CASSSSHQGFGETQYF
TRBJ1-2	few	TRBV12-3/TRBV12-4	NA	TGTGCCAGCACCTCGAATAACTATGGCTACACCTTC	CASTSNNYGYTF
TRBJ2-7	NA	TRBV12-3/TRBV12-4	NA	TGTGCCAGCAGAGGACCCGCCCCCGAGCAGTACTTC	CASRGPAPEQYF
TRBJ2-2	NA	TRBV15	NA	TGTGCCACCAGCAAGAGAAAGGGGGGCTCCGGGGAGCTGTTTTTT	CATSKRKGGSGELFF
TRBJ1-5	NA	TRBV19	NA	TGTGCCAGTAGTATAGTACTCAATCAGCCCCAGCATTTT	CASSIVLNQPQHF
TRBJ2-4	few	TRBV10-3	TRBD1	TGTGCCATCAGTGAGGGGACAGGGGGCGCGAAAAACATTCAGTACTTC	CAISEGTGGAKNIQYF
TRBJ2-7	NA	TRBV13	NA	TGTGCCAGCAGATCCCTGGCGGGTAGCGACGAGCAGTACTTC	CASRSLAGSDEQYF
TRBJ2-3	few	TRBV15	TRBD1	TGTGCCACCAGCAGCCCGACAGGGGAAGGAGGATCTAGCACAGATACGCAGTATTTT	CATSSPTGEGGSSTDTQYF